The 28 T cell receptor beta chains in this list originate from one sample, sequenced in a study of quantifying T cell responses using KT2 cells. Study context: RNA was reverse transcribed with TCR alpha and beta constant-region primers.

The cDNA 3' end received a ligated oligonucleotide with a UMI. An equimolar mix of RC1.1 and RC1.2 primed the beta chain across TRBC1 and TRBC2. TCRdb recomputed calls from the UMI-ligation and nested PCR reads with MiXCR, one row per CDR3 protein. Of around 56,000 distinct CDR3 sequences listed, roughly an eighth are singletons. Sequencing used PBMCs spiked with cells of the T cell clone KT2. These receptors were obtained from a human donor.

This clonotype was seen ten or more times. The chain combines TRBV19 with TRBJ2-1, with 10 bases matching TRBD2. Germline lookup yields CDR1 LNHDA and CDR2 SQIVND (reference sequence). CDR3 length: 14 amino acids. The trim removed 5 bases at V and 3 bases at J, leaving 1 base unmatched. For the CDR3, the DNA is TGTGCCAGTAGTCAGCGGGGGGGCTACAATGAGCAGTTCTTC. This sequence encodes CASSQRGGYNEQFF.

This clonotype occurred many times. The V and J genes are TRBV29-1 and TRBJ2-1; possibly TRBD2 for D (6 bases). CDR1 and CDR2 from the germline V gene are SQVTM and ANQGSEA. Deletions cut 1 base from V and 1 base from J, with 11 bases between. The length of the CDR3 is 15 residues. DNA of the CDR3: TGCAGCGTTGAAGTTAGCGGTAAATCCTACAATGAGCAGTTCTTC. It specifies CSVEVSGKSYNEQFF.

Only a few counts were recorded for this clonotype. J is TRBJ2-3 and V is TRBV6-2 or TRBV6-3, with 7 bases that match TRBD2. The trim removed 5 bases at V and 2 bases at J, leaving 7 bases unmatched. Germline CDR1 reads MNHEY; CDR2 reads SVGEGT. The CDR3 has 15 amino acids. CDR3 nucleotides: TGTGCCAGCAGTCGCCGGACTAGAACCACAGATACGCAGTATTTT. Its protein is CASSRRTRTTDTQYF.

The chain recombines TRBV11-3 with TRBJ2-3; 8 nucleotides align to TRBD1. Germline trimming cut 5 bases from V and 8 bases from J; bases unmatched to any gene: 12. Germline V gives CDR1 SGHNT, CDR2 YENEEA. CDR3 length: 15 amino acids. CDR3 DNA sequence: TGTGCCAGCAGCCCCCGGACAGGGTTCGAGGGTACGCAGTATTTT. Its translation: CASSPRTGFEGTQYF.

The chain employs TRBV27 and TRBJ2-3; 8 nucleotides align to TRBD2. From germline, CDR1 is MNHEY and CDR2 SMNVEV (reference sequence). The junction had 14 bases not matched to a gene; V was cut back by 6 bases and J by 3 bases. CDR3 size: 17 residues. CDR3 region: CASRRYGGGQITDTQYF. In DNA form, the CDR3 reads TGTGCCAGCAGACGTTATGGCGGGGGGCAGATTACAGATACGCAGTATTTT.

This chain joins TRBV6-5 and TRBJ1-6, with D uncertain. Trimming took off 0 bases at V and 5 bases at J, with 11 bases between the two ends. The germline gives CDR1 MNHEY, CDR2 SVGAGI. CDR3 length: 16 residues. Here the CDR3 DNA reads TGTGCCAGCAGTTACTCTTTATGGGTAAATAATTCACCCCTCCACTTT. This codes for CASSYSLWVNNSPLHF.

The chain joins TRBV20-1 to TRBJ2-5; tentative D call: TRBD2 (6 bases). V gave up 6 bases and J gave up 1 base, with 15 bases separating them. The length of the CDR3 is 14 residues. CDR1 is DFQATT and CDR2 is SNEGSKA in the germline V gene (reference sequence). The chain's CDR3 is CSAKLRRGQETQYF. CDR3 sequence (DNA): TGCAGTGCCAAACTCCGGCGGGGCCAAGAGACCCAGTACTTC.

The chain uses TRBV11-2 and TRBJ2-5; the match to TRBD1 covers 9 bases. Germline CDR1 SGHAT, CDR2 FQNNGV. Trimming cost V 4 bases and J 6 bases; bases outside gene matches: 6. There are 14 residues in the CDR3. For the CDR3, the DNA is TGTGCCAGCAGCTCGGACAGGGGTCGGCAGACCCAGTACTTC. It codes for CASSSDRGRQTQYF.

This chain connects TRBV6-6 to TRBJ2-5; 10 bases agree with TRBD2. V trimming: 2 bases; J trimming: 5 bases; junction bases outside the gene matches: 17. CDR1 and CDR2 from the germline V gene are MNHNY and SVGAGI (reference sequence). CDR3 length equals 19 residues. CDR3 in amino acids: CASSYPVGAGGPRYETQYF. CDR3 DNA: TGTGCCAGCAGTTACCCTGTCGGAGCGGGAGGGCCTAGATACGAGACCCAGTACTTC.

The chain joins TRBV6-6 to TRBJ2-7, with TRBD1 matching over 10 bases. V lost 2 bases to trimming and J lost 4 bases; unmatched junction nucleotides: 5. Looked up from germline, CDR1 is MNHNY and CDR2 is SVGAGI (reference sequence). This CDR3 has 15 amino acids. The CDR3 loop is CASSYQPGQGYEQYF. The CDR3 DNA follows: TGTGCCAGCAGTTACCAACCGGGACAGGGGTACGAGCAGTACTTC.

This clonotype was found many times. The chain uses TRBV18 and TRBJ2-7; a possible D gene is TRBD1 (6 bases). The CDR3 contains 14 residues. Germline V gene sequence: CDR1 KGHSH, CDR2 LQKENI. Trimming left V 0 bases short and J 5 bases short, with 11 bases between. CDR3 protein: CASSPPWQGNEQYF. CDR3 DNA: TGTGCCAGCTCACCACCGTGGCAGGGGAACGAGCAGTACTTC.

The chain recombines TRBV10-3 with TRBJ2-7; D uncertain. This CDR3 has 13 residues. Trimming removed 2 bases at V and 9 bases at J, with 14 bases between. Germline V lookup: CDR1 ENHRY, CDR2 SYGVKD. In DNA, the CDR3 is TGTGCCATCAGTGAGAATCCGAGCTTGTGGCAGTACTTC. Amino acids: CAISENPSLWQYF.

There are a few counts of this clonotype. This chain links TRBV29-1 with TRBJ1-1; no reliable D call. This CDR3 spans 10 amino acids. V lost 6 bases, J lost 5 bases, and 7 bases lay in between. The germline V gene has CDR1 SQVTM and CDR2 ANQGSEA. The CDR3 is CSVGRTEAFF. CDR3 bases: TGCAGCGTAGGTAGGACTGAAGCTTTCTTT.

This clonotype was counted a few times. The chain couples TRBV7-9 to TRBJ1-5; 7 bases are shared with TRBD1. CDR1 is SEHNR and CDR2 is FQNEAQ in the germline V gene (reference sequence). V trimming: 1 base; J trimming: 2 bases; junction bases outside the gene matches: 2. CDR3 size: 15 residues. The CDR3 bases are TGTGCCAGCAGCTTAGACAGGGGAGGCAATCAGCCCCAGCATTTT. Its translation is CASSLDRGGNQPQHF.

This clonotype was counted a few times. The chain combines TRBV6-5 with TRBJ1-2; TRBD1 aligns across 12 bases. CDR1 and CDR2 (germline): MNHEY, SVGAGI. Trimming removed 5 bases from V and 4 bases from J; junction bases left unmatched: 5. The CDR3 sequence is 15 residues long. The CDR3 bases are TGTGCCAGCAGTCCCGGGACAGGGGGCCCCTATGGCTACACCTTC. Protein sequence: CASSPGTGGPYGYTF.

This clonotype came up a few times. This chain joins TRBV20-1 and TRBJ2-7; 12 nucleotides match TRBD2. Germline assignment: CDR1 DFQATT and CDR2 SNEGSKA (reference sequence). The CDR3 covers 16 residues. Germline trimming cut 3 bases from V and 5 bases from J; bases unmatched to any gene: 11. The CDR3 is CSASRASGRATDEQYF. The CDR3 DNA reads as TGCAGTGCTAGTCGCGCTAGCGGGAGGGCCACTGACGAGCAGTACTTC.

This clonotype was picked up a small number of times. The V call is TRBV5-1, the J call TRBJ1-2, with a tentative D call TRBD1 (5 bases). V dropped 3 bases and J dropped 2 bases, with 20 bases sitting between them. The CDR3 is made up of 17 amino acids. Germline loops: CDR1 SGHRS, CDR2 YFSETQ. The CDR3 region has the DNA TGCGCCAGCAGCTCCGCGGCCGGGGACCTTCTAAACTATGGCTACACCTTC. This sequence encodes CASSSAAGDLLNYGYTF.

The chain recombines TRBV6-1 with TRBJ1-5; D may be TRBD1 (5 bases). This CDR3 spans 17 amino acids. Between the trimmed V and J ends, which lost 6 bases and 4 bases, there was a span of 22 bases. Germline CDR1 is MNHNS and CDR2 is SASEGT. The CDR3 here is CASSPLVAWGENQPQHF. The DNA of the CDR3 is TGTGCCAGCAGCCCCCTAGTCGCTTGGGGGGAGAATCAGCCCCAGCATTTT.

There are a few counts of this clonotype. V gene TRBV5-4 combines with J gene TRBJ2-7, with D perhaps matching TRBD1 (5 bases). Trimming took off 7 bases at V and 6 bases at J, with 20 bases between the two ends. Germline V gene sequence: CDR1 SGHNT, CDR2 YYREEE (reference sequence). The CDR3 contains 14 residues. CDR3 amino acids: CASHLAEPTAEQYF. The DNA for the CDR3 is TGTGCCAGCCACTTGGCGGAACCGACAGCCGAGCAGTACTTC.

This clonotype was counted at least ten times. The rearrangement uses TRBV12-3 or TRBV12-4 and TRBJ2-7; D is uncertain. V lost 6 bases and J lost 3, with 6 bases in between. The CDR3 sequence is 11 residues long. For the CDR3, the DNA is TGTGCCAGCAGCCTACACTACGAGCAGTACTTC. Translation gives CASSLHYEQYF.

This clonotype was recorded a few times. This rearrangement joins TRBV20-1 to TRBJ1-6; 9 bases map to TRBD1. The CDR3 totals 15 residues. In germline, CDR1 is DFQATT, CDR2 SNEGSKA (reference sequence). J gave up 6 bases and V 4 bases, and 7 bases lay outside the gene matches. The CDR3 DNA sequence: TGCAGTGCTATTCCGGGACAGGGCAGTAATTCACCCCTCCACTTT. Amino acid sequence: CSAIPGQGSNSPLHF.

This clonotype was recorded many times. The rearrangement joins TRBV27 to TRBJ2-1; TRBD2 agrees at 15 bases. The CDR3 length is 17 residues. Per the germline V gene, CDR1 is MNHEY and CDR2 is SMNVEV (reference sequence). Germline trimming cut 3 bases from V and 6 bases from J; bases unmatched to any gene: 6. The CDR3 spells CASSLSGTSGRFNEQFF. CDR3 in DNA: TGTGCCAGCAGTTTGTCCGGGACTAGCGGGAGGTTCAATGAGCAGTTCTTC.

This clonotype was seen at least ten times. V and J are TRBV10-2 and TRBJ2-2; D is ambiguous. The CDR3 extends over 12 amino acids. V lost 2 bases and J 7 bases, leaving 5 bases between the germline ends. Germline CDR1 and CDR2: WSHSY and SAAADI. As DNA, the CDR3 is TGCGCCAGCAGTGAGAGCTACGGGGAGCTGTTTTTT. Protein sequence: CASSESYGELFF.

This clonotype was observed many times. The gene calls are TRBV29-1 and TRBJ2-3, with 10 bases matching TRBD2. J lost 7 bases, V lost 8 bases, and 21 bases had no gene match. Per germline, CDR1 SQVTM and CDR2 ANQGSEA. CDR3 size: 17 residues. The CDR3 region has the DNA TGCAGCAGCGTTCGGAATAGCGGGGGGAAGTTAAGGAATACGCAGTATTTT. Its translation is CSSVRNSGGKLRNTQYF.

This clonotype was counted at least ten times. The gene calls are TRBV20-1 and TRBJ2-3; 8 bases are shared with TRBD2. This CDR3 has 16 amino acids. The J segment lost 2 bases and the V segment lost 0 bases, leaving 7 bases of the junction unmatched. Germline V gene data show CDR1 as DFQATT and CDR2 as SNEGSKA (reference sequence). The CDR3 loop reads CSAREWRGDPTDTQYF. The CDR3 nucleotides are TGCAGTGCTAGAGAGTGGCGGGGGGACCCCACAGATACGCAGTATTTT.

This clonotype showed up just a few times. The rearrangement links TRBV29-1 to TRBJ2-5; 8 bases line up with TRBD1. The CDR3 loop spans 12 amino acids. CDR1 and CDR2 (germline): SQVTM, ANQGSEA. Trimming at V came to 7 bases and at J to 6 bases, leaving 7 bases not matched to a gene. The CDR3 loop reads CSADRGMKTQYF. The DNA for the CDR3 is TGCAGCGCTGACAGGGGCATGAAGACCCAGTACTTC.

The V call is TRBV6-1, the J call TRBJ1-4; tentative D call: TRBD1 (5 bases). Trimming took off 4 bases at V and 0 bases at J, with 9 bases between the two ends. Germline V gives CDR1 MNHNS, CDR2 SASEGT. CDR3 length equals 15 residues. CDR3 DNA sequence: TGTGCCAGCAGTGTAGGGGATGCAACTAATGAAAAACTGTTTTTT. Amino acid sequence: CASSVGDATNEKLFF.

CDR3 region: CASSEEGAGNSPLHF. CDR3 coding DNA: TGTGCCAGCAGTGAAGAGGGGGCCGGGAATTCACCCCTCCACTTT. The V gene is TRBV2, the J gene TRBJ1-6, with 7 bases aligning to TRBD1. Germline V gene data show CDR1 as SNHLY and CDR2 as FYNNEI. This CDR3 comprises 15 residues. V lost 1 base, J lost 7 bases, and 4 bases stayed unmatched.